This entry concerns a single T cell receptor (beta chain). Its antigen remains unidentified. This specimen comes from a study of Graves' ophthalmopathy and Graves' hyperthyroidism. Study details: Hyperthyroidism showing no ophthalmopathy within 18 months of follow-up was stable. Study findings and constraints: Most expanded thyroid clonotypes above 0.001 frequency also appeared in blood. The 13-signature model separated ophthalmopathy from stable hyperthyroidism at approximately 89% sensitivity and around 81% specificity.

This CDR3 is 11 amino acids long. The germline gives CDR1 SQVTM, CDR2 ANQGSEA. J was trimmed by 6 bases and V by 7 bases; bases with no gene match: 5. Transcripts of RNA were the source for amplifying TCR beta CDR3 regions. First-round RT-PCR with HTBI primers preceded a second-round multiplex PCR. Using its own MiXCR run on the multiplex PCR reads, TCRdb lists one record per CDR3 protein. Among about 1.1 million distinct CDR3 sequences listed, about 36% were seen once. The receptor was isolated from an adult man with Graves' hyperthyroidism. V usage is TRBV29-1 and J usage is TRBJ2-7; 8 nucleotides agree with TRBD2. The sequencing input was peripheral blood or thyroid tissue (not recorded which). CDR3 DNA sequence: TGCAGCGGTGGGACTAGATTCGAGCAGTACTTC. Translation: CSGGTRFEQYF.